The sequence of this T cell receptor (beta chain) was determined in a study of response to subunit inactivated influenza vaccine. General observations from the study: A suggestion made by the authors is that each seasonal influenza vaccination recruits few new T cells.

Using its own MiXCR run on the RT-PCR reads, TCRdb lists one record per CDR3 protein. The sample shows some 800,000 distinct CDR3 sequences, 21% of them seen only once. Concerning this clonotype itself: Its specificity is unknown.

The CDR3 is 15 residues long. Deletions cut 10 bases from V and 1 base from J, with 19 bases between. Per germline, CDR1 SNHLY and CDR2 FYNNEI. The starting material was PBMCs from blood, obtained roughly 5 days after vaccination. The rearrangement joins TRBV2 to TRBJ1-1; perhaps TRBD1 as D (5 bases). The source is a man in his fifties or sixties who received an inactivated influenza vaccine. The CDR3 loop reads CATTQARQSNTEAFF. Here the CDR3 DNA reads TGTGCCACCACCCAGGCCCGACAGTCGAACACTGAAGCTTTCTTT.